A selection of T cell receptor beta chains follows, all from one sample in a study of T cell responses to AZD1222 COVID-19 vaccine. The data were produced by immunoSEQ multiplex PCR, yet TCRdb's version contains in-frame clones alone and is incomplete. The data hold 35,000 or so clones, with 70% to 90% observed a single time. This sample comprised peripheral blood, obtained on day 0 of AZD1222 vaccination. These receptors all stem from an adult in good health. CDR3s include the opening cysteine and the closing phenylalanine or tryptophan. The order of the fields is D gene, V gene, J gene, clone size, CDR3 DNA, CDR3 protein. D genes are given only for firm matches. Rows may omit the clone size; those that give it use once, few, many or a size class.

>TRBD1|TRBV7-8|TRBJ1-1|-
TGTGCCAGCAGCACAGACAGGGGCACTGAAGCTTTCTTT
CASSTDRGTEAFF
>-|TRBV7-2|TRBJ1-6|-
TGTGCCAGCAGCTTAGCGACAGACTCCTATAATTCACCCCTCCACTTT
CASSLATDSYNSPLHF
>-|TRBV10-3|TRBJ1-3|-
TGTGCCATCAGTGAGCCCCGACAGCCGAACACCATATATTTT
CAISEPRQPNTIYF
>TRBD1|TRBV28|TRBJ1-1|-
TGTGCCAGCACCCCAGGGGGCGCGGGGAACACTGAAGCTTTCTTT
CASTPGGAGNTEAFF
>-|TRBV3-1/TRBV3-2|TRBJ1-1|-
TGTGCCAGCAGCGAAGCGGGCCCCTGGAACACTGAAGCTTTCTTT
CASSEAGPWNTEAFF
>-|TRBV12-5|TRBJ2-7|-
TGTGCTAGTGGTTCATCTACCTACGAGCAGTACTTC
CASGSSTYEQYF
>-|TRBV6-5|TRBJ1-2|-
TGTGCCAGCGGGGGGCTCTATGGCTACACCTTC
CASGGLYGYTF
>TRBD1|TRBV19|TRBJ1-3|-
TGTGCCAGTAGTACCAGGGGGGTACTTGGAAACACCATATATTTT
CASSTRGVLGNTIYF
>-|TRBV28|TRBJ1-1|once
TGTGCCAGCAGTTCGACAGCCATGAACACTGAAGCTTTCTTT
CASSSTAMNTEAFF
>TRBD1|TRBV7-9|TRBJ2-7|-
TGTGCCAGCAGCTTAGCGGGGACAGGGAACTCCTACGAGCAGTACTTC
CASSLAGTGNSYEQYF
>-|TRBV11-2|TRBJ2-1|-
TGTGCCAGCAGCCTCTCGGGGGTTACCTACAATGAGCAGTTCTTC
CASSLSGVTYNEQFF
>-|TRBV7-9|TRBJ2-1|-
TGTGCCAGCAGATCAACGGGACGCCACTACAATGAGCAGTTCTTC
CASRSTGRHYNEQFF
>TRBD1|TRBV7-8|TRBJ2-7|-
TGTGCCAGCAGCCCCCGGGGGACAGGGGGGGACGAGCAGTACTTC
CASSPRGTGGDEQYF
>-|TRBV5-6|TRBJ1-5|-
TGTGCCAGCAGCCAGTTGGGTCAGCCCCAGCATTTT
CASSQLGQPQHF
>-|TRBV27|TRBJ1-2|-
TGTGCCAGCAAGTTAGTATCCGGACCTAACTATGGCTACACCTTC
CASKLVSGPNYGYTF
>-|TRBV6-5|TRBJ1-2|-
TGTGCCAGCATACCCACAGGGACCTATGGCTACACCTTC
CASIPTGTYGYTF
>TRBD1|TRBV19|TRBJ1-1|once
TGTGCCAGTAGTATAGGCAGGGGGGGCCTAATGAACACTGAAGCTTTCTTT
CASSIGRGGLMNTEAFF
>-|TRBV2|TRBJ1-2|-
TGTGCCAGCTTTAGGAAACCCGAGGCTGGCTACACCTTC
CASFRKPEAGYTF
>-|TRBV3-1/TRBV3-2|TRBJ2-7|-
TGTGCCAGCAGCCAAGAAGGTCGGGCCTACGAGCAGTACTTC
CASSQEGRAYEQYF
>TRBD1|TRBV6-6|TRBJ1-1|-
TGTGCCAGCAGTTACTCGGACAGGGCTAATACTGAAGCTTTCTTT
CASSYSDRANTEAFF
>-|TRBV5-3|TRBJ1-5|once
TGTGCCAGAGCCAGGACAGACTCCACACTACGGATAACTAATAGCAATCAGCCCCAGCATTTT
CARARTDSTLRITNSNQPQHF
>TRBD1|TRBV19|TRBJ2-3|-
TGTGCCAGTAGCCAGGACAGGGGCATGGTATCGGATACGCAGTATTTT
CASSQDRGMVSDTQYF
>-|TRBV19|TRBJ1-2|-
TGTGCCAGTACCAAGGGAGACAGGAAGTCTTATGGCTACACCTTC
CASTKGDRKSYGYTF
>TRBD1|TRBV5-4|TRBJ1-1|-
TGTGCCAGCAGCACCAAGACAGGGGGCACTGAAGCTTTCTTT
CASSTKTGGTEAFF
>TRBD1|TRBV18|TRBJ2-6|once
TGTGCCAGCTCACCAGGATTTGCGGGACAGGGGGCCCCTGGGGCCAACGTCCTGACTTTC
CASSPGFAGQGAPGANVLTF
>TRBD2|TRBV7-2|TRBJ2-1|-
TGTGCCAGCAGCTTGGGTATAGGCGGGAGGGGCTACAATGAGCAGTTCTTC
CASSLGIGGRGYNEQFF
>-|TRBV6-4|TRBJ2-6|-
TGTGCCAGCAGTGAAGGCGCATTATCTGGGGCCAACGTCCTGACTTTC
CASSEGALSGANVLTF
>TRBD2|TRBV6-2/TRBV6-3|TRBJ2-3|-
TGTGCCAGCAGTTACCCTGGGGAGGGACTCTACACAGATACGCAGTATTTT
CASSYPGEGLYTDTQYF
>-|TRBV28|TRBJ1-2|once
TGTGCCAGCAGAACGGGTGAAAGGCTCTATGGCTACACCTTC
CASRTGERLYGYTF
>-|TRBV5-3|TRBJ2-7|-
TGTGCCAGAAGCTTCCAGGGCTCCTACGAGCAGTACTTC
CARSFQGSYEQYF
>-|TRBV27|TRBJ2-7|-
TGTGCCAGCAGTCCCACCGACCGGGGTGGCGAGCAGTACTTC
CASSPTDRGGEQYF
>-|TRBV6-2/TRBV6-3|TRBJ2-7|-
TGTGCCAGCAGTTACTCTACAGCTTCCTACGAGCAGTACTTC
CASSYSTASYEQYF
>TRBD1|TRBV23-1|TRBJ2-7|-
TGCGCCAGCAGTCAACCCAGTCAGCAGGGGGCCCACGAGCAGTACTTC
CASSQPSQQGAHEQYF
>TRBD1|TRBV24-1|TRBJ2-3|-
TGTGCCACCAGTGATCCCGGGACAGCTAGCACAGATACGCAGTATTTT
CATSDPGTASTDTQYF
>-|TRBV7-2|TRBJ2-5|-
TGTGCCAGCAGCTTAGACGCCGGATCTAATCAAGAGACCCAGTACTTC
CASSLDAGSNQETQYF
>TRBD2|TRBV7-9|TRBJ2-7|few
TGTGCCAGCAGCAGCTCACGGATGTTCCGCGGGAGTGCTCCCTACGAGCAGTACTTC
CASSSSRMFRGSAPYEQYF
>-|TRBV5-1|TRBJ2-3|-
TGCGCCCAGCCAGGGCAGCGGAACATCACAGATACGCAGTATTTT
CAQPGQRNITDTQYF
>-|TRBV11-2|TRBJ2-1|-
TGTGCCAGCAGCTCCAGATCAGGTGGGGGACAGTTCTTC
CASSSRSGGGQFF
>-|TRBV11-3|TRBJ2-1|-
TGTGCCAGCAGCTTAGCTAGCGCCCACAATGAGCAGTTCTTC
CASSLASAHNEQFF
>TRBD2|TRBV3-1/TRBV3-2|TRBJ2-7|-
TGTGCCAGCAGCCAGAACAGGGGAGGGACTAGCAGACAGTACTTC
CASSQNRGGTSRQYF
>-|TRBV28|TRBJ1-4|few
TGTGCCAGCAGTTTAGAAGGGCGTGCTAATGAAAAACTGTTTTTT
CASSLEGRANEKLFF
>TRBD2|TRBV28|TRBJ2-7|-
TGTGCCAGCAGTTCGTCGACTAGCGGGAGACAGGACGAGCAGTACTTC
CASSSSTSGRQDEQYF
>TRBD1|TRBV6-5|TRBJ1-3|few
TGTGCCAGCAGCCTCAAGGGACAGGCAGGAAACACCATATATTTT
CASSLKGQAGNTIYF
>-|TRBV2|TRBJ1-4|once
TGTGCCAGCAGTGAATTGCCGGCAGGCGAAAAACTGTTTTTT
CASSELPAGEKLFF
>TRBD2|TRBV10-1|TRBJ2-1|-
TGCGCCAGCAGTGGGACTAGCAATGAGCAGTTCTTC
CASSGTSNEQFF
>-|TRBV5-8|TRBJ1-1|-
TGTGCCAGCAGCTTCGGAGGGATGGGGAACACTGAAGCTTTCTTT
CASSFGGMGNTEAFF
>-|TRBV12-3/TRBV12-4|TRBJ1-2|-
TGTGCCAGCAGTTTTTTGACGGGGGGCGGCTACACCTTC
CASSFLTGGGYTF
>-|TRBV20-1|TRBJ1-5|-
TGCAGTGCTAGTGACGACAGTAGCAATCAGCCCCAGCATTTT
CSASDDSSNQPQHF
>-|TRBV28|TRBJ2-7|-
TGTGCCAGCAGCCGCCAGGGTAGTTTCGACGAGCAGTACTTC
CASSRQGSFDEQYF
>-|TRBV21-1|TRBJ1-1|-
TGTGCCAGCAGCAAACTTCCAGTCGGATGTCGGCTTTCCACTGAAGCTTTCTTT
CASSKLPVGCRLSTEAFF
>-|TRBV6-1|TRBJ2-3|-
TGTGCCAGCAGTGAAGAAATCTCAGATACGCAGTATTTT
CASSEEISDTQYF
>-|TRBV28|TRBJ2-6|-
TGTGCCAGCAGTCCCTTTCGGACCGCGGCCAAAGGGGCCAACGTCCTGACTTTC
CASSPFRTAAKGANVLTF
>-|TRBV7-9|TRBJ2-3|-
TGTGCCAGCAGCCTGAGGTTACAGTCAGATACGCAGTATTTT
CASSLRLQSDTQYF
>TRBD2|TRBV5-1|TRBJ2-7|-
TGCGCCAGCAGCTTGGGCGGGGGGCTAACCTACGAGCAGTACTTC
CASSLGGGLTYEQYF
>TRBD1|TRBV19|TRBJ1-1|-
TGTGCCAGTAGAGACAGGGCCACTGAAGCTTTCTTT
CASRDRATEAFF